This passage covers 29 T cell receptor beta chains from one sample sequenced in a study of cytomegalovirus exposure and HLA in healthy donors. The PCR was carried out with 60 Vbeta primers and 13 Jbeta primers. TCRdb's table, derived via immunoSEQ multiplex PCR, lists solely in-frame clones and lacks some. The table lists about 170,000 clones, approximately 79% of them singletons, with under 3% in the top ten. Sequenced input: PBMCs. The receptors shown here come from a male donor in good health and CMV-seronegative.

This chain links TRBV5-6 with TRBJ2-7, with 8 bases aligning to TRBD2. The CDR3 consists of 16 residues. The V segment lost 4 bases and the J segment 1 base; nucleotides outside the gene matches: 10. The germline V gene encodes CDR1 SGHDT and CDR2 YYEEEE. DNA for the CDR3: TGTGCCAGCAGCGCGGGGCCGGGACTAGAGTCCTACGAGCAGTACTTC. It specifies CASSAGPGLESYEQYF.

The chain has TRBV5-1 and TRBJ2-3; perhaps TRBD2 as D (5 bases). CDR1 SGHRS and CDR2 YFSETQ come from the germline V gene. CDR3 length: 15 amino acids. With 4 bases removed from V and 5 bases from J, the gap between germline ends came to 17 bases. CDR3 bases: TGCGCCAGCAGCCCCAGCCCCGGGGTCGGAGATACGCAGTATTTT. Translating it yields CASSPSPGVGDTQYF.

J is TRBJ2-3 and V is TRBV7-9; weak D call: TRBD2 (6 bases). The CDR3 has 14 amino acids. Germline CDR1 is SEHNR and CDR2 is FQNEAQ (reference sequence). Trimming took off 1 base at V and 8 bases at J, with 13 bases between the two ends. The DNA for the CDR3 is TGTGCCAGCAGCTTAGACCTGGGAGGTGGTACGCAGTATTTT. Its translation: CASSLDLGGGTQYF.

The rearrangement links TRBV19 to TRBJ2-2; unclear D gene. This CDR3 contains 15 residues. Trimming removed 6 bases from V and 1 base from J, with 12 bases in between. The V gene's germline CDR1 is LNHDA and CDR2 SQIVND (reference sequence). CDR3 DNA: TGTGCCAGTAGCAAAAGAGAACTGAACACCGGGGAGCTGTTTTTT. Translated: CASSKRELNTGELFF.

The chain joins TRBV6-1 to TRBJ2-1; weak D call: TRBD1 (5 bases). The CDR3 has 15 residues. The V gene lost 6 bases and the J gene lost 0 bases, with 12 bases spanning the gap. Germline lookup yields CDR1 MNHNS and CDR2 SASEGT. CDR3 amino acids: CASRTQGPSYNEQFF. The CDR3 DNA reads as TGTGCCAGCAGAACGCAGGGTCCCTCCTACAATGAGCAGTTCTTC.

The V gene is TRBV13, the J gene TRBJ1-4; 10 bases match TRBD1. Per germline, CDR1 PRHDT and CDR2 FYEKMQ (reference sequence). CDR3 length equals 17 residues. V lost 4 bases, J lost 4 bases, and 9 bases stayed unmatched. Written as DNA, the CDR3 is TGTGCCAGCAGCTACCGGACAGGGGGAGGAGTTAATGAAAAACTGTTTTTT. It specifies CASSYRTGGGVNEKLFF.

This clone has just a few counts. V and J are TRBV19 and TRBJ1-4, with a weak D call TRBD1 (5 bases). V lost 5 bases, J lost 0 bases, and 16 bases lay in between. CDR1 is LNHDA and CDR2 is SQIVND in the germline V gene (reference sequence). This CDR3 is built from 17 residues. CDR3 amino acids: CASSSDRYLATNEKLFF. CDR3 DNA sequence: TGTGCCAGTAGTTCAGACAGATACCTCGCAACTAATGAAAAACTGTTTTTT.

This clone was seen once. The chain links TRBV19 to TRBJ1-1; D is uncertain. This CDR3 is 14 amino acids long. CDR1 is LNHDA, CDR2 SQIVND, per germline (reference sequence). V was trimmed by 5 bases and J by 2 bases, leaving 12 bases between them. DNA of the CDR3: TGTGCCAGTAGTTTTCAGATTTCTAACACTGAAGCTTTCTTT. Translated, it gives CASSFQISNTEAFF. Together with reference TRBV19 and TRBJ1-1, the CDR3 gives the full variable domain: DGGITQSPKYLFRKEGQNVTLSCEQNLNHDAMYWYRQDPGQGLRLIYYSQIVNDFQKGDIAEGYSVSREKKESFPLTVTSAQKNPTAFYLCASSFQISNTEAFFGQGTRLTVV.

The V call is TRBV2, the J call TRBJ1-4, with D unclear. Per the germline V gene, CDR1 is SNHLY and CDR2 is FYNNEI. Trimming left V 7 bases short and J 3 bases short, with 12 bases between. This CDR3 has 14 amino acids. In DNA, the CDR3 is TGTGCCAGCAAAATAGAAGAGGCTAATGAAAAACTGTTTTTT. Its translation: CASKIEEANEKLFF.

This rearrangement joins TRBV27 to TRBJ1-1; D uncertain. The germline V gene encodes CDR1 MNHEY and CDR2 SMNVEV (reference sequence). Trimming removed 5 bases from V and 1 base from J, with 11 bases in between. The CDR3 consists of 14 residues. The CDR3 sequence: CASSPGWANTEAFF. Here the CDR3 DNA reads TGTGCCAGCAGTCCCGGCTGGGCGAACACTGAAGCTTTCTTT.

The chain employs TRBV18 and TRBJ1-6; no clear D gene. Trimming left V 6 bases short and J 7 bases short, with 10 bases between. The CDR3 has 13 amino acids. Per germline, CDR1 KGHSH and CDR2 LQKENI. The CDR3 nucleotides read TGTGCCAGCTCCGAAGCGGGAAATTCACCCCTCCACTTT. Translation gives CASSEAGNSPLHF.

CDR3 in DNA: TGTGCCAGTAGCACCGAGGGGGGGGGTGTACACACTGAAGCTTTCTTT. Protein: CASSTEGGGVHTEAFF. The chain combines TRBV19 with TRBJ1-1; D perhaps matches TRBD1 (6 bases). Germline CDR1 and CDR2: LNHDA and SQIVND (reference sequence). The CDR3 consists of 16 residues. V was shortened by 6 bases and J by 3 bases, with 20 bases between the two germline ends.

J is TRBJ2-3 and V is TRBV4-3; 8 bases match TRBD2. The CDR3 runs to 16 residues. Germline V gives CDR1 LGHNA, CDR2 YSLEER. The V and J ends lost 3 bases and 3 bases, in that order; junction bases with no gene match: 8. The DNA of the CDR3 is TGCGCCAGCAGCCACCTAGGACTAGCCGGTACAGATACGCAGTATTTT. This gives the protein CASSHLGLAGTDTQYF.

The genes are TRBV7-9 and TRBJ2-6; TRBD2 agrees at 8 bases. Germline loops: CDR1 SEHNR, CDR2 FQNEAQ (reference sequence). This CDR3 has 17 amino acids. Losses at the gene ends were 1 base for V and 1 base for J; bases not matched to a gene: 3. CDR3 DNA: TGTGCCAGCAGCTTAGGGGGCGGGAGGTCTGGGGCCAACGTCCTGACTTTC. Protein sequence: CASSLGGGRSGANVLTF.

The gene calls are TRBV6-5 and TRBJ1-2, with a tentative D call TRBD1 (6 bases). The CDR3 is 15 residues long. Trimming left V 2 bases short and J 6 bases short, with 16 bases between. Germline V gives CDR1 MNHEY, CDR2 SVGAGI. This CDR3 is CASSYRAGGPDGYTF. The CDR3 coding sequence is TGTGCCAGCAGTTACCGGGCGGGGGGCCCCGATGGCTACACCTTC.

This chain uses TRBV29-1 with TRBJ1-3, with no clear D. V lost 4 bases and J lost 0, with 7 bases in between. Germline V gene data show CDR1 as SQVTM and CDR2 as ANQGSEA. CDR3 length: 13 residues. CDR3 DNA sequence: TGCAGCGTTGGTGTCAGCTCTGGAAACACCATATATTTT. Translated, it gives CSVGVSSGNTIYF.

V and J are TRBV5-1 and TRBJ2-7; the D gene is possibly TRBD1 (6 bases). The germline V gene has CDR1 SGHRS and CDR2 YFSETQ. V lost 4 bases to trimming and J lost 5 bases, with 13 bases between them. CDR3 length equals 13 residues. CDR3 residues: CASSRSGADEQYF. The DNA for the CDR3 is TGCGCCAGCAGCAGGTCAGGGGCCGACGAGCAGTACTTC.

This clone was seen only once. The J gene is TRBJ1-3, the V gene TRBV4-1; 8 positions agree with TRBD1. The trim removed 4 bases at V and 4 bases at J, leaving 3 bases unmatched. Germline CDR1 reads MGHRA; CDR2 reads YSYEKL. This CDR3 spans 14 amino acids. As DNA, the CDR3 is TGCGCCAGCAGCCCGGACAGGGACGGAAACACCATATATTTT. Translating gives CASSPDRDGNTIYF.

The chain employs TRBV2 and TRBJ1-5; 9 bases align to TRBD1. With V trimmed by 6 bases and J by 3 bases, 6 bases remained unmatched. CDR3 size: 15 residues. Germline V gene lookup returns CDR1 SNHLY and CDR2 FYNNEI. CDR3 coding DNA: TGTGCCAGCAGGGTGGGACAGGGCGACAATCAGCCCCAGCATTTT. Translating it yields CASRVGQGDNQPQHF.

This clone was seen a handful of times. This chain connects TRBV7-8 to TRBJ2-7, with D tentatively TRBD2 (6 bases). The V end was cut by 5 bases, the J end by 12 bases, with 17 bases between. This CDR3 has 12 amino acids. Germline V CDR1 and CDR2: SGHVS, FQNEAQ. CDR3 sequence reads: CASSLLEGSGYF. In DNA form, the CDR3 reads TGTGCCAGCAGCCTTCTGGAGGGGTCGGGGTACTTC.

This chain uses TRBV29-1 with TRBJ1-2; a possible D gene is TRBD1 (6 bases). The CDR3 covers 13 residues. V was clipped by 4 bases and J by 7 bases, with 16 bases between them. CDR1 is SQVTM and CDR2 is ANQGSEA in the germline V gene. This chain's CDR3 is CSVGEAGARGYTF. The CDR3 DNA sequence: TGCAGCGTTGGAGAGGCAGGGGCTCGTGGCTACACCTTC.

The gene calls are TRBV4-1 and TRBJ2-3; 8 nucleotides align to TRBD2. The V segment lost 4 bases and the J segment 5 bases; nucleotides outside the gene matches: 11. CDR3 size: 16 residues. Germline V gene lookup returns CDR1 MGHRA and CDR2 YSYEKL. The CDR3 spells CASSRRLAGLLDTQYF. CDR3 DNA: TGCGCCAGCAGCCGAAGGCTAGCGGGCTTATTAGATACGCAGTATTTT.

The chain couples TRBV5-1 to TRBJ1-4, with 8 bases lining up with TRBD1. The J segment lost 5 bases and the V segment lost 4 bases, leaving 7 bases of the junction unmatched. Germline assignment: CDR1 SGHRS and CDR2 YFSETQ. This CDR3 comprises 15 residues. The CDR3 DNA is TGCGCCAGCAGCCCCTGGACAGGGTTGAATGAAAAACTGTTTTTT. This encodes CASSPWTGLNEKLFF.

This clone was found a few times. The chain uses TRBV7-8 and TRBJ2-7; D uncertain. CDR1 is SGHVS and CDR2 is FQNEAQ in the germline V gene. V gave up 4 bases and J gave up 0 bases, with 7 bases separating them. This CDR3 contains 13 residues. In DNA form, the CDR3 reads TGTGCCAGCAGCTCCGGGTACTCCTACGAGCAGTACTTC. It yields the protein CASSSGYSYEQYF.

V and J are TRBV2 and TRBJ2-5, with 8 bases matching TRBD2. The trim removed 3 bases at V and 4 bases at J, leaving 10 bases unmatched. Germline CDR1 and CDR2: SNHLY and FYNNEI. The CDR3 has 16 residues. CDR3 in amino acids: CASSEQGLVDGETQYF. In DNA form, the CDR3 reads TGTGCCAGCAGTGAGCAGGGACTAGTTGACGGAGAGACCCAGTACTTC.

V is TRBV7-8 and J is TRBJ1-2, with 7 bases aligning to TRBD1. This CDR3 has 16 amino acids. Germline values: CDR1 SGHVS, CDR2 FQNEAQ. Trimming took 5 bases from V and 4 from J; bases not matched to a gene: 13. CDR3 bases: TGTGCCAGCAGCCCCAGGGGGGCAGGTATCAGCTATGGCTACACCTTC. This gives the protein CASSPRGAGISYGYTF.

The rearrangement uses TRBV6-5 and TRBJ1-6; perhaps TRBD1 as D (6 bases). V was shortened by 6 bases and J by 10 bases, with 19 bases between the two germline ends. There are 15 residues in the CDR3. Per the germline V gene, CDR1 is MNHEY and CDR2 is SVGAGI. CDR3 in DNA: TGTGCCAGCAGCAACGACTACAGGGAATCCTCACCCCTCCACTTT. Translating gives CASSNDYRESSPLHF.

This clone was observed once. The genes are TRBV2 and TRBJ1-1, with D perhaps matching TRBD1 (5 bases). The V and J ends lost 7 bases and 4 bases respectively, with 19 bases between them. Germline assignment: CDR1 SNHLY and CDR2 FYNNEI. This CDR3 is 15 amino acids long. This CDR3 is CASNPMGRGVTEAFF. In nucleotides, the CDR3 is TGTGCCAGCAATCCCATGGGACGGGGGGTCACTGAAGCTTTCTTT.

Here the CDR3 DNA reads TGCGCCAGCAGCGGCGGGGGTACTGGAGATACGCAGTATTTT. It yields the protein CASSGGGTGDTQYF. The chain joins TRBV5-1 to TRBJ2-3, with TRBD2 matching over 7 bases. Looked up from germline, CDR1 is SGHRS and CDR2 is YFSETQ. This CDR3 is built from 14 residues. After removal of 4 bases from V and 5 bases from J, the junction contained 7 bases not matched to a gene.